The 27 T cell receptor beta chains presented below share a single source sample, sequenced in a study of T-cell memory formation after mild COVID-19. Via MiXCR, TCRdb re-called the 5' RACE reads, giving one row per CDR3 protein. The table records a few hundred thousand distinct CDR3 sequences, about 17% of them present only once. Source material: PBMCs or a T cell subset sorted from them (not recorded which). Every receptor here comes from a man between 18 and 35 years old who had mild COVID-19 (a few samples of this study predate the infection). Cell type and time point are not known.

This clonotype was counted only a few times. This chain joins TRBV5-1 and TRBJ1-1; 10 bases map to TRBD1. V trimming: 3 bases; J trimming: 3 bases; junction bases outside the gene matches: 8. This CDR3 has 16 amino acids. Germline CDR1 SGHRS, CDR2 YFSETQ. The CDR3 DNA reads TGCGCCAGCAGCTCCAGACAGGGGGCGCGTGACACTGAAGCTTTCTTT. This translates into CASSSRQGARDTEAFF.

This clonotype was picked up a small number of times. The chain has TRBV7-2 and TRBJ2-5, with 8 positions matching TRBD2. The germline V gene has CDR1 SGHTA and CDR2 FQGNSA. Trimming cost V 2 bases and J 4 bases; bases outside gene matches: 6. The CDR3 extends over 15 amino acids. The DNA of the CDR3 is TGTGCCAGCAGCTTACAAGCGGGGGCGGGAGAGACCCAGTACTTC. Translated, it gives CASSLQAGAGETQYF. The full variable domain, completed using reference TRBV7-2 and TRBJ2-5, is GAGVSQSPSNKVTEKGKDVELRCDPISGHTALYWYRQSLGQGLEFLIYFQGNSAPDKSGLPSDRFSAERTGGSVSTLTIQRTQQEDSAVYLCASSLQAGAGETQYFGPGTRLLVL.

This rearrangement joins TRBV6-2 or TRBV6-3 to TRBJ2-3; D possibly corresponds to TRBD1 (5 bases). V gave up 2 bases and J gave up 0 bases, with 15 bases separating them. Germline V lookup: CDR1 MNHEY, CDR2 SVGEGT. The CDR3 is 17 residues long. In DNA, the CDR3 is TGTGCCAGCAGTTACAGGGGATTAGTTATCAGCACAGATACGCAGTATTTT. Protein product: CASSYRGLVISTDTQYF.

This clonotype has only one observation. The gene calls are TRBV7-9 and TRBJ2-5; D is ambiguous. Germline CDR1 is SEHNR and CDR2 is FQNEAQ (reference sequence). Deletions cut 3 bases from V and 5 bases from J, with 10 bases between. The CDR3 loop spans 13 amino acids. The CDR3 protein is CASSLPSWETQYF. As DNA, the CDR3 is TGTGCCAGCAGCTTGCCAAGTTGGGAGACCCAGTACTTC.

J is TRBJ1-4 and V is TRBV4-2; D may be TRBD1 (5 bases). Per the germline V gene, CDR1 is LGHNA and CDR2 is YNFKEQ. The ends were cut back, 0 bases at V and 0 bases at J, with 8 bases in the middle. The CDR3 sequence is 16 residues long. CDR3 sequence: CASSQDLGATNEKLFF. The CDR3, as DNA: TGTGCCAGCAGCCAAGATTTGGGGGCAACTAATGAAAAACTGTTTTTT.

The chain uses TRBV4-1 and TRBJ2-5, with 10 positions matching TRBD2. V shed 4 bases and J 4 bases; nucleotides not matched to a gene: 9. CDR3 size: 16 residues. The V gene's germline CDR1 is MGHRA and CDR2 YSYEKL. CDR3 in amino acids: CASSPGLAGAGETQYF. The DNA for the CDR3 is TGCGCCAGCAGCCCTGGTCTAGCGGGGGCGGGAGAGACCCAGTACTTC.

V is TRBV28 and J is TRBJ1-1, with a possible D match to TRBD1 (6 bases). Trimming cost V 3 bases and J 5 bases, with 13 bases left between them. This CDR3 has 14 amino acids. CDR1 and CDR2 (germline): MDHEN, SYDVKM. DNA of the CDR3: TGTGCCAGCAGTTTGGGGGGCAGGAGGACTGAAGCTTTCTTT. Protein: CASSLGGRRTEAFF.

V usage is TRBV14 and J usage is TRBJ2-7, with a possible D match to TRBD2 (6 bases). The CDR3 extends over 16 amino acids. V gave up 6 bases and J gave up 2 bases, with 20 bases separating them. Germline CDR1 reads SGHDN; CDR2 reads FVKESK. In nucleotides, the CDR3 is TGTGCCAGCAGTCCCTACGTTGCGGGACCAACCTACGAGCAGTACTTC. It specifies CASSPYVAGPTYEQYF.

In this sample, this clonotype turned up a few times. J is TRBJ1-5 and V is TRBV14; D is unclear. CDR1 SGHDN and CDR2 FVKESK come from the germline V gene. V lost 1 base and J 4 bases, leaving 8 bases between the germline ends. There are 14 residues in the CDR3. CDR3: CASSQAGWNQPQHF. The CDR3 DNA follows: TGTGCCAGCAGCCAAGCTGGCTGGAATCAGCCCCAGCATTTT.

This clonotype was observed a handful of times. The chain is built from TRBV4-3 and TRBJ2-4; D may be TRBD1 (6 bases). Germline assignment: CDR1 LGHNA and CDR2 YSLEER. There are 14 residues in the CDR3. V lost 1 base and J 5 bases, leaving 9 bases between the germline ends. The CDR3: CASSQAGAQNIQYF. The CDR3 nucleotides are TGCGCCAGCAGCCAAGCAGGGGCCCAAAACATTCAGTACTTC.

The gene calls are TRBV18 and TRBJ2-3; D unclear. The CDR3 has 14 residues. The germline gives CDR1 KGHSH, CDR2 LQKENI. Trimming removed 3 bases from V and 2 bases from J, with 9 bases in between. For the CDR3, the DNA is TGTGCCAGCTCACCGTTGGGGAACACAGATACGCAGTATTTT. Residues: CASSPLGNTDTQYF.

This clonotype showed up just a few times. The gene calls are TRBV9 and TRBJ1-3; no clear D. Looked up from germline, CDR1 is SGDLS and CDR2 is YYNGEE. Trimming stripped 0 bases from V and 0 bases from J, with 13 bases between. The CDR3 is made up of 17 amino acids. The CDR3 nucleotides are TGTGCCAGCAGCGTAGCAGACGGCCGATCCTCTGGAAACACCATATATTTT. Residues: CASSVADGRSSGNTIYF.

The chain has TRBV7-9 and TRBJ2-3, with D uncertain. The CDR3 covers 13 residues. V was pared by 1 base and J by 10 bases, with 12 bases between. CDR1 and CDR2 from the germline V gene are SEHNR and FQNEAQ (reference sequence). The chain's CDR3 is CASSLGADQPQYF. The CDR3 DNA is TGTGCCAGCAGCTTAGGGGCGGACCAACCGCAGTATTTT.

This clonotype came up a few times. This chain joins TRBV5-1 and TRBJ2-2; D might be TRBD1 (6 bases). Trimming left V 0 bases short and J 4 bases short, with 7 bases between. This CDR3 is 14 amino acids long. CDR1 and CDR2 (germline): SGHRS, YFSETQ. CDR3 bases: TGCGCCAGCAGCTTGGAGGGGGTCACCGGGGAGCTGTTTTTT. This sequence encodes CASSLEGVTGELFF.

The chain recombines TRBV20-1 with TRBJ2-7, with D possibly being TRBD1 (5 bases). V was cut by 3 bases and J by 0 bases, with 21 bases left in between. The V gene's germline CDR1 is DFQATT and CDR2 SNEGSKA (reference sequence). The CDR3 runs to 17 residues. CDR3 DNA: TGCAGTGCTAGGAATAAGAGATGGGGCACCAACTCCTACGAGCAGTACGTC. Translated: CSARNKRWGTNSYEQYV.

This clonotype was observed a handful of times. V usage is TRBV5-1 and J usage is TRBJ2-1; the match to TRBD1 covers 8 bases. Germline CDR1 is SGHRS and CDR2 is YFSETQ. V lost 8 bases and J lost 9; bases outside the gene matches: 10. CDR3 length: 13 amino acids. The CDR3 region is CASGETGAGEQFF. CDR3 DNA sequence: TGCGCCAGTGGCGAGACAGGGGCGGGTGAGCAGTTCTTC.

A few counts support this clonotype. V is TRBV4-3 and J is TRBJ2-5; D is unclear. In germline, CDR1 is LGHNA, CDR2 YSLEER. Trimming shortened V by 0 bases and J by 5 bases, and 16 bases separated the two germline ends. The CDR3 has 16 residues. CDR3 coding DNA: TGCGCCAGCAGCCAAGAGTCCCGGCGCGGTATGGAGACCCAGTACTTC. Protein product: CASSQESRRGMETQYF.

V gene TRBV11-1 combines with J gene TRBJ2-6, with D unresolved. Per germline, CDR1 SGHAT and CDR2 FQDESV (reference sequence). There are 15 residues in the CDR3. The germline V and J ends were trimmed by 6 bases and 7 bases, with 16 bases remaining between them. CDR3 DNA: TGTGCCAGCAGAGATGACCCTTTAGGAGCCAACGTCCTGACTTTC. Translated, it gives CASRDDPLGANVLTF.

This clonotype was counted between two and nine times. The V gene is TRBV4-3, the J gene TRBJ1-5; perhaps TRBD1 as D (6 bases). The CDR3 spans 15 residues. V was pared by 0 bases and J by 7 bases, with 13 bases between. CDR1 is LGHNA, CDR2 YSLEER, per germline. In DNA form, the CDR3 reads TGCGCCAGCAGCCAAGACCGACAGGTACAGCAGCCCCAGCATTTT. Its protein is CASSQDRQVQQPQHF.

CDR3 in DNA: TGCAGTGGGGGGACAGGCTATGGCTACACCTTC. Translation gives CSGGTGYGYTF. The chain recombines TRBV20-1 with TRBJ1-2; TRBD1 matches at 8 bases. With V trimmed by 7 bases and J by 4 bases, 2 bases remained unmatched. Germline V gene data show CDR1 as DFQATT and CDR2 as SNEGSKA (reference sequence). The CDR3 has 11 amino acids.

The genes are TRBV7-2 and TRBJ1-1, with TRBD1 matching over 9 bases. The length of the CDR3 is 18 residues. Germline V gene data show CDR1 as SGHTA and CDR2 as FQGNSA. V shed 2 bases, J shed 0 bases, and the junction held 10 bases outside the gene matches. The CDR3 bases are TGTGCCAGCAGCTTACCCCGGACAGGGGCCTCTATGAACACTGAAGCTTTCTTT. It codes for CASSLPRTGASMNTEAFF.

This chain uses TRBV7-2 with TRBJ2-3; TRBD2 matches 7 bases. This CDR3 is built from 16 residues. CDR1 is SGHTA, CDR2 FQGNSA, per germline. V was clipped by 1 base and J by 1 base; unmatched bases: 5. The CDR3 is CASSLGWGGGTDTQYF. DNA for the CDR3: TGTGCCAGCAGCTTAGGATGGGGGGGAGGCACAGATACGCAGTATTTT.

This clonotype showed up just a few times. This chain connects TRBV29-1 to TRBJ2-3, with a possible D match to TRBD2 (5 bases). Trimming pared 4 bases from V and 1 base from J, leaving 9 bases between. CDR1 SQVTM and CDR2 ANQGSEA come from the germline V gene. The CDR3 runs to 13 residues. The DNA for the CDR3 is TGCAGCGTTGGGTACGGGGGCACAGATACGCAGTATTTT. This gives the protein CSVGYGGTDTQYF.

The V and J genes are TRBV6-1 and TRBJ1-5; no definite D call. Deletions cut 4 bases from V and 7 bases from J, with 11 bases between. This CDR3 comprises 13 residues. CDR1 and CDR2 from the germline V gene are MNHNS and SASEGT. CDR3 region: CASSGSVPQPQHF. CDR3 DNA: TGTGCCAGCAGTGGTAGCGTTCCACAGCCCCAGCATTTT.

The sample holds a few counts of this clonotype. The chain employs TRBV28 and TRBJ2-7, with 7 bases lining up with TRBD1. Germline V gene data show CDR1 as MDHEN and CDR2 as SYDVKM. V lost 4 bases, J lost 4 bases, and 7 bases stayed unmatched. The CDR3 has 14 amino acids. The CDR3 is CASSWGQSGYEQYV. CDR3 nucleotide sequence: TGTGCCAGCAGTTGGGGACAGTCTGGGTACGAGCAGTACGTC.

V and J are TRBV29-1 and TRBJ1-6; possible D gene TRBD1, 5 bases. The CDR3 totals 13 residues. Germline CDR1 is SQVTM and CDR2 is ANQGSEA. Between the trimmed V and J ends, which lost 6 bases and 9 bases, there was a span of 15 bases. This chain's CDR3 is CSVGGVGGSPLHF. CDR3 nucleotides: TGCAGCGTCGGAGGGGTGGGGGGTTCACCCCTCCACTTT. Filled out from reference TRBV29-1 and TRBJ1-6, the complete variable domain reads SAVISQKPSRDICQRGTSLTIQCQVDSQVTMMFWYRQQPGQSLTLIATANQGSEATYESGFVIDKFPISRPNLTFSTLTVSNMSPEDSSIYLCSVGGVGGSPLHFGNGTRLTVT.

This clonotype turned up a few times. The chain couples TRBV15 to TRBJ2-7; D may correspond to TRBD1 or TRBD2 (5 bases each). Germline CDR1 and CDR2: LNHNV and YYDKDF (reference sequence). The CDR3 length is 15 residues. V lost 0 bases and J lost 5, with 14 bases in between. The CDR3 DNA reads TGTGCCACCAGCAGAGATCATGGGGCGCGGGACGAGCAGTACTTC. Protein: CATSRDHGARDEQYF.